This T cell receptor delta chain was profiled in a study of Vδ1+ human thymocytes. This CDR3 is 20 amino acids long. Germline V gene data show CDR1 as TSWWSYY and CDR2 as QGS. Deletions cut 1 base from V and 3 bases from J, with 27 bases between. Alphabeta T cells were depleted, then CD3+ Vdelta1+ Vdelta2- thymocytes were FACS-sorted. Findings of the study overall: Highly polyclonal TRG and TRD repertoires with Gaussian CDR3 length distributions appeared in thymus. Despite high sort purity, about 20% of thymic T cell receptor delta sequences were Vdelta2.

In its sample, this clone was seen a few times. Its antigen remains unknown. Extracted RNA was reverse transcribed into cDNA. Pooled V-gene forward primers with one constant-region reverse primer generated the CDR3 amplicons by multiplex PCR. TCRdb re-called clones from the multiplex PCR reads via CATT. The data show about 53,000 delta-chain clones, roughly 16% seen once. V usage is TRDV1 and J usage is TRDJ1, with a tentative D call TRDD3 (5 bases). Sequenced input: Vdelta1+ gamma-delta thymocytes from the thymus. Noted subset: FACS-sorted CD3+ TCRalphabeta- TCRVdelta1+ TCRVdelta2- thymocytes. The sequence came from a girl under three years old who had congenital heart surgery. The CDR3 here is CALGERVSTIRSTGADKLIF. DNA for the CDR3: TGTGCTCTTGGGGAACGAGTGTCCACCATACGGAGCACGGGGGCCGATAAACTCATCTTT.